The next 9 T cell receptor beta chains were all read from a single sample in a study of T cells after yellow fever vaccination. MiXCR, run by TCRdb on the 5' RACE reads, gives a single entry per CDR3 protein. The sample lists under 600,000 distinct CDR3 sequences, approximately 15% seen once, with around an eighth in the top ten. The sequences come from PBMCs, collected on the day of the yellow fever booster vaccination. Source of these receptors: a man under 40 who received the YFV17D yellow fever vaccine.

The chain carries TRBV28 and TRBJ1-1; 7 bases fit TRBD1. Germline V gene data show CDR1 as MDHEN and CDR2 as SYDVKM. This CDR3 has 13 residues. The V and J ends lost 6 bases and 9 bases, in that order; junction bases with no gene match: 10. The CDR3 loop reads CASSEPQGQKAFF. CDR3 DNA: TGTGCCAGCAGCGAACCACAGGGGCAGAAAGCTTTCTTT.

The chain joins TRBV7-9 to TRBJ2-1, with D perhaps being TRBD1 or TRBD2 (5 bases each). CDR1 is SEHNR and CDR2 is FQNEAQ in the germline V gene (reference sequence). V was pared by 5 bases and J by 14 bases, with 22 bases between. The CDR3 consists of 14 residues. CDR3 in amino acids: CASSPLWNRDQEFF. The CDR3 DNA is TGTGCCAGCAGCCCACTATGGAACCGGGACCAGGAGTTCTTC.

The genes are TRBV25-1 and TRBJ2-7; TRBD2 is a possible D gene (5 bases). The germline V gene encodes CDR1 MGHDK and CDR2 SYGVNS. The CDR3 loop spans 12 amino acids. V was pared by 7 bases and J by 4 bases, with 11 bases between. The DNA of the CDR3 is TGTGCCAGCAACGGGAATGGGTACGAGCAGTACTTC. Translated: CASNGNGYEQYF.

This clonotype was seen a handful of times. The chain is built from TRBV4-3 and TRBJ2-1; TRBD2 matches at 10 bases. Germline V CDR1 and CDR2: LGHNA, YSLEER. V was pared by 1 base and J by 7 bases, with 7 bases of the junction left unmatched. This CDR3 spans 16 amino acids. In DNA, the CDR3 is TGCGCCAGCAGCCAAGCATTGGCTAGCGGGAGAAATGAGCAGTTCTTC. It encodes CASSQALASGRNEQFF.

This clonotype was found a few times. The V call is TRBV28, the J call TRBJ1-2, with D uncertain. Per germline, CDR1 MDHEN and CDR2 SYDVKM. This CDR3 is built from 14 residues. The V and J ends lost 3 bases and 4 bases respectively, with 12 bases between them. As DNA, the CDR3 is TGTGCCAGCAGTTTTGGCGCCGAGAGCTATGGCTACACCTTC. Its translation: CASSFGAESYGYTF.

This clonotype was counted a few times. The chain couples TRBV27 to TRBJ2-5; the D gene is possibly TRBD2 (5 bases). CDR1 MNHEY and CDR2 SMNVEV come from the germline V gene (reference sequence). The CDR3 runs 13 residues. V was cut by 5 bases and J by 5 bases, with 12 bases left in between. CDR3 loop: CASSRTRTETQYF. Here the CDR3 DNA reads TGTGCCAGCAGTCGAACTAGGACGGAGACCCAGTACTTC.

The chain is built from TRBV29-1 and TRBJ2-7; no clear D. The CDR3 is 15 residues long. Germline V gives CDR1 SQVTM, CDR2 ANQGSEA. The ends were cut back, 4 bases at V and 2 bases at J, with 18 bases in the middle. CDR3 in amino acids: CSVALHGQVTYEQYF. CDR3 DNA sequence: TGCAGCGTTGCACTTCATGGGCAGGTTACCTACGAGCAGTACTTC.

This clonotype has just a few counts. CDR3 sequence reads: CASSYTGDRADTQYF. CDR3 sequence (DNA): TGTGCCAGCAGTTACACCGGAGACAGGGCAGATACGCAGTATTTT. The chain uses TRBV6-2 or TRBV6-3 and TRBJ2-3; 7 bases agree with TRBD1. Germline V gene sequence: CDR1 MNHEY, CDR2 SVGEGT. The J segment lost 4 bases and the V segment lost 2 bases, leaving 6 bases of the junction unmatched. The CDR3 runs 15 residues.

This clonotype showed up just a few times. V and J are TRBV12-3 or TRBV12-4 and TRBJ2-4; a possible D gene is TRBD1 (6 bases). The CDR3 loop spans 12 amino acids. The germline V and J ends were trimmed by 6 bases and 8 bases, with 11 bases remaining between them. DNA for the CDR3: TGTGCCAGCAGCAGGGGTTCCGACATTCAGTACTTC. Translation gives CASSRGSDIQYF.